Shown below are 21 T cell receptor beta chains from a single sample sequenced in a study of HIV-infected patients and healthy controls (dated by TCRdb to the mid-2010s). Whole blood was used without fractionating the cells, so the repertoire represented all peripheral T cells without sorting. The method behind the library was 5' RACE. Sequencing was performed on an Illumina MiSeq. SuperScript III was used to reverse transcribe 500 ng RNA with primers targeting the alpha and beta constant regions. Separate libraries for the alpha and beta chains were generated through chain-specific third strand synthesis that incorporated multiplexing indices. The raw public reads went through TCRdb reprocessing: fastp at Q25, MiXCR clone calling, in-frame beta chains kept. All rows with the same CDR3 protein become a single entry with the most common DNA and genes. The sample table holds roughly 15,000 distinct CDR3 sequences, of which 9% to 10% were seen once. Of the sample, approximately 6.6% is held by the ten largest clones.

The sample was blood. The receptors originated from an adult in good health.

This clonotype was recorded at least ten times. The CDR3 spells CASSGVATWETQYF. The CDR3 DNA is TGTGCCAGCAGTGGGGTGGCAACTTGGGAGACCCAGTACTTC. The chain carries TRBV6-2 or TRBV6-3 and TRBJ2-5; no firm D call. From germline, CDR1 is MNHEY and CDR2 SVGEGT. The CDR3 has 14 amino acids. V dropped 5 bases and J dropped 5 bases, with 15 bases sitting between them.

This clonotype is medium-sized in the sample. The rearrangement joins TRBV9 to TRBJ2-7; tentatively, D is TRBD1 or TRBD2 (5 bases each). The V gene lost 0 bases and the J gene lost 3 bases, with 13 bases spanning the gap. This CDR3 region has 15 residues. Germline CDR1 is SGDLS and CDR2 is YYNGEE. The CDR3, as DNA: TGTGCCAGCAGCGTAGCGGGGACCGGAGTCTACGAGCAGTACTTC. Amino acids: CASSVAGTGVYEQYF.

This clonotype was counted at least ten times. The V gene is TRBV29-1, the J gene TRBJ2-7; possibly TRBD1 for D (6 bases). Germline loops: CDR1 SQVTM, CDR2 ANQGSEA. The CDR3 loop spans 11 amino acids. Between the trimmed V and J ends, which lost 6 bases and 6 bases, there was a span of 12 bases. CDR3 DNA sequence: TGCAGCGTCACGGACAGAGGCGAGCAGTACTTC. It codes for CSVTDRGEQYF.

At least ten counts were recorded for this clonotype. The rearrangement joins TRBV7-9 to TRBJ1-1; D remains ambiguous. Germline values: CDR1 SEHNR, CDR2 FQNEAQ (reference sequence). The CDR3 is 13 amino acids. V lost 6 bases and J lost 1, with 9 bases in between. DNA of the CDR3: TGTGCCAGCAGTTCCTCAAAGAACACTGAAGCTTTCTTT. Protein product: CASSSSKNTEAFF.

This clonotype is medium-sized within its sample. The genes are TRBV12-3 or TRBV12-4 and TRBJ2-3, with D maybe TRBD1 (5 bases). The CDR3 runs 12 residues. V dropped 7 bases and J dropped 4 bases, with 9 bases sitting between them. CDR3 amino acids: CASMGRPDTQYF. The CDR3 bases are TGTGCCAGCATGGGGCGGCCAGATACGCAGTATTTT.

Ten or more counts support this clonotype. The J gene is TRBJ2-1, the V gene TRBV2; D gene ambiguous. V lost 3 bases to trimming and J lost 9 bases, with 18 bases between them. The CDR3 has 15 residues. Germline CDR1 reads SNHLY; CDR2 reads FYNNEI. CDR3 residues: CASSDLAAPWGEQFF. The CDR3 DNA reads TGTGCCAGCAGTGATCTGGCGGCCCCTTGGGGTGAGCAGTTCTTC.

This clonotype has a count of ten or more. CDR3 sequence (DNA): TGCAGTGCGATCGACAGGGGGAACACTGAAGCTTTCTTT. This sequence encodes CSAIDRGNTEAFF. The chain employs TRBV20-1 and TRBJ1-1; TRBD1 matches 8 bases. Germline V gene lookup returns CDR1 DFQATT and CDR2 SNEGSKA (reference sequence). V lost 6 bases to trimming and J lost 1 base; unmatched junction nucleotides: 4. The CDR3 extends over 13 amino acids.

Relative to its sample, this clonotype is medium-sized. This chain links TRBV20-1 with TRBJ2-7; possible D gene TRBD1, 8 bases. The germline CDR1 and CDR2 sequences are DFQATT and SNEGSKA (reference sequence). V lost 5 bases to trimming and J lost 6 bases, with 17 bases between them. The length of the CDR3 is 13 residues. In DNA, the CDR3 is TGCAGTGCTTTACCATACAGGGGGGGCGAGCAGTACTTC. This sequence encodes CSALPYRGGEQYF.

Comment on this clonotype: A much larger clone is a single base away; this may be a read error. The chain recombines TRBV7-9 with TRBJ1-1, with D possibly TRBD1 on 5 matching bases. The CDR3 runs 12 residues. Germline V lookup: CDR1 SEHNR, CDR2 FQNEAQ (reference sequence). V gave up 5 bases and J gave up 5 bases, with 9 bases separating them. The CDR3 here is CASSKQATEAFF. CDR3 nucleotide sequence: TGTGCCAGCAGCAAACAGGCAACTGAAGCTTTCTTT.

This clonotype is judged medium-sized (0.01 to 0.1%). The V gene is TRBV7-2, the J gene TRBJ2-7, with 8 positions matching TRBD2. The V gene end was trimmed by 5 bases and the J gene end by 0 bases; junction bases not matched to a gene: 6. This CDR3 is 15 amino acids long. Germline CDR1 reads SGHTA; CDR2 reads FQGNSA. The CDR3 nucleotides are TGTGCCAGCAGCCCGGCAAGCGGGAGCTCCTACGAGCAGTACTTC. This gives the protein CASSPASGSSYEQYF.

This clonotype is labeled as medium-sized. CDR3 sequence: CSARQGGETQYF. The CDR3, as DNA: TGCAGTGCTAGACAGGGGGGGGAGACCCAGTACTTC. The rearrangement links TRBV20-1 to TRBJ2-5; possibly TRBD1 or TRBD2 for D (7 bases each). Deletions cut 2 bases from V and 5 bases from J, with 9 bases between. CDR1 is DFQATT, CDR2 SNEGSKA, per germline (reference sequence). This CDR3 has 12 amino acids.

This clonotype has at least ten counts. This chain links TRBV6-2 or TRBV6-3 with TRBJ1-5; weak D call: TRBD1 (5 bases). CDR3 size: 13 residues. The V end lost 2 bases, the J end lost 5 bases, and 7 bases lay between the germline ends. Germline loops: CDR1 MNHEY, CDR2 SVGEGT. CDR3 residues: CASSYQGHQPQHF. In DNA form, the CDR3 reads TGTGCCAGCAGTTACCAGGGACATCAGCCCCAGCATTTT.

This clonotype rates as medium-sized. This rearrangement joins TRBV11-1 to TRBJ1-1; D remains unclear. From germline, CDR1 is SGHAT and CDR2 FQDESV (reference sequence). The CDR3 extends over 14 amino acids. The ends were cut back, 2 bases at V and 5 bases at J, with 12 bases in the middle. DNA for the CDR3: TGTGCCAGCAGCTTACGACCGGGGAAGACTGAAGCTTTCTTT. This gives the protein CASSLRPGKTEAFF.

This rearrangement joins TRBV3-1 to TRBJ2-3; D gene unclear. Trimming shortened V by 5 bases and J by 2 bases, and 17 bases separated the two germline ends. The CDR3 extends over 16 amino acids. Per the germline V gene, CDR1 is LGHDT and CDR2 is YNNKEL (reference sequence). DNA for the CDR3: TGTGCCAGCAGCAAGGACGGCTTTACTTCCACAGATACGCAGTATTTT. Translation gives CASSKDGFTSTDTQYF.

The table lists this clonotype with many counts. The chain combines TRBV19 with TRBJ1-5, with TRBD1 matching over 9 bases. The V segment lost 8 bases and the J segment 1 base; nucleotides outside the gene matches: 18. Looked up from germline, CDR1 is LNHDA and CDR2 is SQIVND (reference sequence). The CDR3 has 19 amino acids. The CDR3 DNA sequence: TGTGCCAGTGCCAGAGGAACCTTCCGACAGGGGGACAGCAATCAGCCCCAGCATTTT. Amino acids: CASARGTFRQGDSNQPQHF.

This clonotype was counted ten times or more. The chain is built from TRBV7-2 and TRBJ1-3; TRBD1 aligns across 7 bases. This CDR3 has 15 amino acids. Per germline, CDR1 SGHTA and CDR2 FQGNSA. Trimming took 6 bases from V and 3 from J; bases not matched to a gene: 8. The CDR3 loop reads CASSSGTAVGNTIYF. The DNA of the CDR3 is TGTGCCAGCAGTTCAGGGACAGCTGTTGGAAACACCATATATTTT.

By its share, this clonotype is medium-sized. This rearrangement joins TRBV10-3 to TRBJ2-5, with 12 bases identical to TRBD1. J gave up 4 bases and V 4 bases, and 1 base lay outside the gene matches. This CDR3 comprises 14 residues. The germline V gene encodes CDR1 ENHRY and CDR2 SYGVKD. Written as DNA, the CDR3 is TGTGCCATCAGTGGGGGACAGGGGGCAGAGACCCAGTACTTC. Translated: CAISGGQGAETQYF.

The sample holds many counts of this clonotype. The genes are TRBV7-9 and TRBJ2-1; 11 nucleotides agree with TRBD2. The germline gives CDR1 SEHNR, CDR2 FQNEAQ (reference sequence). The CDR3 is 15 amino acids. V dropped 3 bases and J dropped 4; count of bases not matched to a gene: 2. This CDR3 reads CASSFSGRGYNEQFF. In DNA, the CDR3 is TGTGCCAGCAGCTTTAGCGGGAGGGGATACAATGAGCAGTTCTTC.

This clonotype was recorded at least ten times. V gene TRBV2 combines with J gene TRBJ1-3; no definite D call. The CDR3 has 15 residues. Germline CDR1 SNHLY, CDR2 FYNNEI. Between the trimmed V and J ends, which lost 5 bases and 9 bases, there was a span of 20 bases. The chain's CDR3 is CASSLQITNLGTIYF. CDR3 DNA: TGTGCCAGCAGTCTTCAAATCACCAATCTCGGCACCATATATTTT. The full variable domain, rest sourced from reference TRBV2 and TRBJ1-3, is EPEVTQTPSHQVTQMGQEVILRCVPISNHLYFYWYRQILGQKVEFLVSFYNNEISEKSEIFDDQFSVERPDGSNFTLKIRSTKLEDSAMYFCASSLQITNLGTIYFGEGSWLTVV.

Turning to this clonotype: A much larger clone is a single base away; this may be a read error. The chain carries TRBV24-1 and TRBJ2-1; a possible D gene is TRBD2 (6 bases). From germline, CDR1 is KGHDR and CDR2 SFDVKD. This CDR3 comprises 16 residues. The V end lost 5 bases, the J end lost 7 bases, and 20 bases lay between the germline ends. This CDR3 is CATSGGTNGRGNEQFF. The CDR3 DNA follows: TGTGCCACCAGTGGGGGTACTAACGGGAGAGGTAATGAGCAGTTCTTC.

CDR3 coding DNA: TGTGCCAGTAGTATTGGGCTCCCGTCCACTGAAGCTTTCTTT. Amino acid sequence: CASSIGLPSTEAFF. This sequence joins TRBV19 and TRBJ1-1; D gene uncertain. V was clipped by 3 bases and J by 4 bases, with 12 bases between them. CDR1 is LNHDA and CDR2 is SQIVND in the germline V gene (reference sequence). The CDR3 totals 14 residues.